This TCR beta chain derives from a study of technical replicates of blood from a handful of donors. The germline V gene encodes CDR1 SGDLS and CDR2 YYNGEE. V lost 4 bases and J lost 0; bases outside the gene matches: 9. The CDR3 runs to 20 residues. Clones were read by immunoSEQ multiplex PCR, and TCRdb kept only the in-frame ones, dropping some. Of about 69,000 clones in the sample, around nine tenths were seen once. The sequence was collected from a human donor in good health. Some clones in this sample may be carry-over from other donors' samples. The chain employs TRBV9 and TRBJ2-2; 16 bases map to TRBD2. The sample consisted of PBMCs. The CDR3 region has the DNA TGTGCCAGCAGCCAACCGGGACTAGCGGGGGGGCACGCGAACACCGGGGAGCTGTTTTTT. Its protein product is CASSQPGLAGGHANTGELFF.